The rows below give T cell receptor beta chains drawn from one sample of a study of blood T cells in healthy people across ages. MiXCR, applied by TCRdb to the 5' RACE reads, yields one record per CDR3 protein. This sample has roughly 930,000 distinct CDR3 sequences, with roughly 43% found just once. Sequencing used blood. The receptors originated from a man aged 25 to 40 in good health. CDR3s include the opening cysteine and the closing phenylalanine or tryptophan. The D gene is left open where the match is weak. The size field is filled for only some rows; it gives once, few, many or a size class.

abundance,v_gene,j_gene,d_gene,CDR3nt,CDR3aa
few,TRBV11-1,TRBJ2-5,NA,TGTGCCAGCAGCTTAGCGTACGATAAAGAGACCCAGTACTTC,CASSLAYDKETQYF
few,TRBV14,TRBJ2-4,NA,TGTGCCAGCAGCCTACCGACACCCCCCAAAAACATTCAGTACTTC,CASSLPTPPKNIQYF
NA,TRBV27,TRBJ2-2,NA,TGTGCCAGCAGTTTATCTTCCTCCACCGGGATCTACACCGGGGAGCTGTTTTTT,CASSLSSSTGIYTGELFF
NA,TRBV20-1,TRBJ2-5,NA,TGCAGTGCTAGTTGGACGATCCAAGAGACCCAGTACTTC,CSASWTIQETQYF
NA,TRBV9,TRBJ2-5,TRBD2,TGTGCCAGCAGCGTTGAACCGGGACTAGTCCAAGAGACCCAGTACTTC,CASSVEPGLVQETQYF
NA,TRBV12-3/TRBV12-4,TRBJ2-7,NA,TGTGCCGGCAGTATTAACGGACCCTACGAGCAGTACTTC,CAGSINGPYEQYF
NA,TRBV7-9,TRBJ1-1,TRBD1,TGTGCCAGCAGCCCCGAACCTGACAGGGGGGAAGCTTTCTTT,CASSPEPDRGEAFF
NA,TRBV4-1,TRBJ2-5,NA,TGCGCCAGCAGCCAAGATTTATCTATCGGGACCCAGTACTTC,CASSQDLSIGTQYF
few,TRBV12-3/TRBV12-4,TRBJ2-7,TRBD2,TGTGCCAGCGGAGGCCCTAGCGGGGGGACCTACGAGCAGTACTTC,CASGGPSGGTYEQYF
NA,TRBV20-1,TRBJ2-5,TRBD2,TGCAGTGCTAGAGGGGGACTAATTGGGGAGACCCAGTACTTC,CSARGGLIGETQYF
few,TRBV27,TRBJ1-6,TRBD1,TGTGCCAGCAGTGGCAGGGGGAGTCGTCCTTATAATTCACCCCTCCACTTT,CASSGRGSRPYNSPLHF
NA,TRBV3-1,TRBJ1-1,NA,TGTGCCAGCAGCGGACGACGGCAGCTGGGCACTGAAGCTTTCTTT,CASSGRRQLGTEAFF
NA,TRBV29-1,TRBJ2-3,TRBD2,TGCAGCGTTGAAGACGGCGGGGGGGATACGCAGTATTTT,CSVEDGGGDTQYF
once,TRBV6-5,TRBJ2-7,NA,TGTGCCAGCAGTCCTCCCCCGGGACGGGAGCAGTACTTC,CASSPPPGREQYF
NA,TRBV4-1,TRBJ2-3,TRBD1,TGCGCCAGCAGCCAAGACAGGGGGAGCACAGATACGCAGTATTTT,CASSQDRGSTDTQYF
once,TRBV28,TRBJ2-7,NA,TGTGCCAGCAGTGGCCCGGACAGAATCTACGAGCAGTACTTC,CASSGPDRIYEQYF
NA,TRBV5-1,TRBJ2-1,NA,TGCGCCAGCAGCTTGGGACAGGTGGGGCACAATGAGCAGTTCTTC,CASSLGQVGHNEQFF
NA,TRBV29-1,TRBJ2-7,NA,TGCAGCGTTTACCCAACGGGTATCTCCTACGAGCAGTACTTC,CSVYPTGISYEQYF
few,TRBV21-1,TRBJ2-5,NA,TGTGCCAGCAGCCACCGACAAGAACCTGACCCGGAGACCCAGTACTTC,CASSHRQEPDPETQYF
NA,TRBV7-2,TRBJ2-3,NA,TGTGCCAGCAGCCCCCACGTCCAGAGGGGAGTTCATACGCAGTATTTT,CASSPHVQRGVHTQYF
NA,TRBV10-3,TRBJ2-7,TRBD1,TGTGCCATCAGTGGGGGGGACAGGGGCCACGAGCAGTACTTC,CAISGGDRGHEQYF
NA,TRBV4-1,TRBJ2-5,TRBD1,TGCGCCAGCAGCCAAGGGGACAGGGGATTCGAAGAGACCCAGTACTTC,CASSQGDRGFEETQYF
NA,TRBV11-2,TRBJ2-7,TRBD1,TGTGCCAGCAGCTTAGGGGACAGGGGTTTGAGATCCTACAATGAGCAGTACTTC,CASSLGDRGLRSYNEQYF
NA,TRBV5-1,TRBJ1-6,TRBD1,TGCGCCAGCAGCTACACAGGGGGGTCACCCCTCCACTTT,CASSYTGGSPLHF
few,TRBV20-1,TRBJ2-3,NA,TGCAGTGCTAGTTTCCCGGGGGGCACAGATACGCAGTATTTT,CSASFPGGTDTQYF
NA,TRBV11-2,TRBJ2-3,TRBD2,TGTGCCAGCGTCCAGAGCGGGGGGGCGGAAACAGATACGCAGTATTTT,CASVQSGGAETDTQYF
NA,TRBV4-1,TRBJ2-5,TRBD2,TGCGCCAGCAGCCAACGCCTAGCGGGGGGTTCTCAAGAGACCCAGTACTTC,CASSQRLAGGSQETQYF
NA,TRBV10-2,TRBJ2-3,NA,TGCGCCAGCAGGGACCCGGGCAGAGGCACAGATACGCAGTATTTT,CASRDPGRGTDTQYF
NA,TRBV20-1,TRBJ2-4,NA,TGCAGTGCGCACCGCAAGGGGCTAGCCAAAAACATTCAGTACTTC,CSAHRKGLAKNIQYF
many,TRBV6-5,TRBJ2-7,TRBD1,TGTGCCAGCAGGCAACCAAGGGACAGTTACGAGCAGTACTTC,CASRQPRDSYEQYF
NA,TRBV24-1,TRBJ2-1,NA,TGTGCCACCAGTGATTCGCGGACTCCCTACAATAAGCAGTTCTTC,CATSDSRTPYNKQFF
NA,TRBV10-3,TRBJ2-1,TRBD2,TGTGCCACCAGGGACCGGGGGGGCGACAATGAGCAGTTCTTC,CATRDRGGDNEQFF
few,TRBV4-1,TRBJ1-1,NA,TGCGCCAGCAGCCAGGCCAGGAACTTGAACACTGAAGCTTTCTTT,CASSQARNLNTEAFF
NA,TRBV7-2,TRBJ1-2,NA,TGTGCCAGCAGCTCACTGACAGCTAACTATGGCTACACCTTC,CASSSLTANYGYTF
NA,TRBV7-9,TRBJ1-4,NA,TGTGCCAGCAGCTTTTTGATGCAGTCAACTAATGAAAAACTGTTTTTT,CASSFLMQSTNEKLFF
NA,TRBV20-1,TRBJ1-5,NA,TGCAGTGCTAGTCCGGGATTGGGCAATCAGCCCCAGCATTTT,CSASPGLGNQPQHF
NA,TRBV28,TRBJ2-5,NA,TGTGCCAGCAGTCCGGGACTGTCATTGGAGCAGTACTTC,CASSPGLSLEQYF
NA,TRBV2,TRBJ2-7,NA,TGTGCCAGCAAAGAAACGGCAGACTACTACGAGCAGTACTTC,CASKETADYYEQYF
NA,TRBV6-5,TRBJ2-5,TRBD2,TGTGCCAGCAGTTACTCGGTTCAGGGACTAGCGGGTCCTGGGTGGACCCAGTACTTC,CASSYSVQGLAGPGWTQYF
many,TRBV6-2/TRBV6-3,TRBJ1-2,NA,TGTGCCAGCAACACCCCGGCAGGATTCTGGGGCTACACCTTC,CASNTPAGFWGYTF